Here is one TCR beta chain with its context. Its antigen is as yet unknown. The V gene's germline CDR1 is SGHVS and CDR2 FQNEAQ. CDR3 length: 16 residues. Trimming removed 0 bases from V and 3 bases from J, with 12 bases in between. Healthy bone marrow donors supplied every sample. Primers included in the PCR were 60 Vbeta and 13 Jbeta primers. Assay used: immunoSEQ multiplex PCR; TCRdb lists only in-frame clones, some missing. Of around 200,000 clones listed, 75% to 85% are singletons. The data originate from a study of cytomegalovirus exposure and HLA in healthy donors. Study results and limitations: Most observed TCR sequences were rare, whereas some public TCRs were detected in many donors. Highest at DRB1 and lowest at HLA-C, TCR association rates differed among HLA loci in a later analysis. Researchers reported that a few CMV-associated chains were confirmed in vitro as CMV antigen-specific.

This TCR was recovered from a woman younger than 35 in good health and CMV-seronegative. Input material: PBMCs. This rearrangement joins TRBV7-8 to TRBJ1-5; D gene unclear. This CDR3 reads CASSLAAEGPNQPQHF. The CDR3 DNA reads TGTGCCAGCAGCTTAGCGGCGGAGGGCCCCAATCAGCCCCAGCATTTT.